The 5 T cell receptor beta chains presented below share a single source sample, sequenced in a study of T cell responses to AZD1222 COVID-19 vaccine (dated by TCRdb to 2020 to 2023). The time point tag for this specimen amounts to: about 28 days (+/-7) after the second vaccine dose. Library construction relied on the immunoSEQ multiplex PCR assay. Not all clones reach the TCRdb copy of this immuneACCESS table, which keeps in-frame sequences only. Checked studies attribute under half of the gap to unresolved V genes and leave the rest unexplained. This sample has 100,000 to 150,000 clones in its table, and 75% to 90% of those were observed once. The top ten hold 3.5% to 5.5% of the sample. This sample comprised peripheral blood, obtained 28 days after the second AZD1222 dose. These receptors all stem from an adult who received the AZD1222 COVID-19 vaccine.

The chain combines TRBV28 with TRBJ1-4, with D possibly being TRBD1 (5 bases). The CDR3 runs to 14 residues. V was trimmed by 2 bases and J by 7 bases, leaving 11 bases between them. Germline V gene sequence: CDR1 MDHEN, CDR2 SYDVKM. The CDR3 here is CASSLGPGGEKLFF. Written as DNA, the CDR3 is TGTGCCAGCAGTTTAGGGCCCGGGGGTGAAAAACTGTTTTTT.

The V gene is TRBV5-4, the J gene TRBJ2-3; D is unclear. V shed 6 bases and J shed 3 bases, with 11 bases lying between them. This CDR3 spans 13 amino acids. Per the germline V gene, CDR1 is SGHNT and CDR2 is YYREEE (reference sequence). The CDR3 reads CASMRSQTDTQYF. CDR3 DNA sequence: TGTGCCAGCATGAGGTCCCAAACAGATACGCAGTATTTT.

This clone was found once. The J gene is TRBJ1-1, the V gene TRBV12-3 or TRBV12-4; D not resolved. The length of the CDR3 is 13 residues. V was shortened by 3 bases and J by 4 bases, with 9 bases between the two germline ends. The CDR3, as DNA: TGTGCCAGCAGTTTCTCGAGTGGCACTGAAGCTTTCTTT. Amino acid sequence: CASSFSSGTEAFF.

This chain connects TRBV6-1 to TRBJ1-1; no definite D call. Trimming cost V 2 bases and J 1 base, with 8 bases left between them. From germline, CDR1 is MNHNS and CDR2 SASEGT. The CDR3 extends over 14 amino acids. CDR3 amino acids: CASSEFLGNTEAFF. The CDR3 DNA follows: TGTGCCAGCAGTGAATTCCTGGGGAACACTGAAGCTTTCTTT.

This chain joins TRBV6-5 and TRBJ1-6; a possible D gene is TRBD1 (5 bases). The CDR3 extends over 16 amino acids. Germline values: CDR1 MNHEY, CDR2 SVGAGI. Trimming pared 6 bases from V and 3 bases from J, leaving 15 bases between. In DNA form, the CDR3 reads TGTGCCAGCAGCTACGAGGGACCGCGCTATAATTCACCCCTCCACTTT. As protein: CASSYEGPRYNSPLHF.